This T cell receptor beta chain originates from a study of blood T cell repertoires in COVID-19 (dated by TCRdb to about 2020). Study-wide context: Samples covering the acute and convalescent phases of COVID-19 were provided by collaborators in the United States, Italy and Spain. A freely available public database, intended as a resource for researchers studying the immune response to SARS-CoV-2, is where the repertoires were released. The material from the prospective study consisted of cDNA or gDNA derived from T cells, B-cell-depleted T cells, or PBMCs. HLA class I and class II types, where available, came from metadata supplied by the sample provider rather than from assay-based typing. The samples were drawn from two sources: the first 160 participants of the ongoing ImmuneRACE study, and some 1,300 subjects contributed by 6 global collaborators. The sample metadata nearly always contained a de-identified subject ID, COVID-19 status, age in years and sex. The dataset comprised deeply sampled blood TCRbeta repertoires from subjects exposed to, actively infected with, or recovered from COVID-19.

One collaborating source in Seattle enrolled patients while the patients were actively infected and followed the patients over time throughout the course of disease. Whole blood was collected in K2EDTA tubes by collaborating institutions according to the institutions' own protocols. For TCRbeta analysis, collaborators shipped samples in one of three forms: frozen whole blood, isolated PBMCs, or DNA extracted from either of those sample types. What the work shows at the level of the full study, not this receptor alone: The quantity of clinical and demographic metadata differed by source and by participant and was supplied without curation.

From the cysteine up to the phenylalanine, the CDR3 has a length of 16 residues. Just the 48-base CDR3 DNA is kept, in frame starting at base 1. Germline trimming amounts to 4 bases on V and 1 base on J, with 6 as the count of junction bases outside the gene matches. According to the germline V gene, CDR1 reads MNHNS and CDR2 reads SASEGT. TCRbeta CDR3 regions were amplified from genomic DNA using the immunoSEQ Assay, a bias-controlled multiplex PCR. Processing in the source paper ran as follows. Within the assay, amplification of reference gene primers was used to estimate how many nucleated cells each sample contained. To quantify the absolute abundance of each unique TCRbeta CDR3 rearrangement, sequence reads were collapsed and filtered. For each sample, productive Simpson clonality was calculated as the square root of Simpson's diversity index across productive rearrangements. This is the immuneACCESS table as TCRdb keeps it, with only in-frame sequences that have V and J called. A part of the clones is gone; compared with another copy, unresolved V genes explain less than half, and the rest is unexplained. V, J and clone size reflect that table, while D and trimming were determined from the DNA. The sample contains approximately 180,000 clones, more than 75% of them found a single time. The top ten clones comprise about 20% of the sample.

With regard to this clone: Its antigen target is currently unknown. No base-level quality is on record; no much larger clone is a single base apart.

This receptor chain uses TRBV6-1 and TRBJ1-3; a stretch of 8 junction bases matches TRBD1. Source material: peripheral blood. The sequence was obtained from a person aged 70 to 79 with COVID-19, enrolled during active disease. The CDR3 sequence is CASSGGGTGSGNTIYF. The DNA sequence is TGTGCCAGCAGTGGAGGAGGGACAGGTTCTGGAAACACCATATATTTT.